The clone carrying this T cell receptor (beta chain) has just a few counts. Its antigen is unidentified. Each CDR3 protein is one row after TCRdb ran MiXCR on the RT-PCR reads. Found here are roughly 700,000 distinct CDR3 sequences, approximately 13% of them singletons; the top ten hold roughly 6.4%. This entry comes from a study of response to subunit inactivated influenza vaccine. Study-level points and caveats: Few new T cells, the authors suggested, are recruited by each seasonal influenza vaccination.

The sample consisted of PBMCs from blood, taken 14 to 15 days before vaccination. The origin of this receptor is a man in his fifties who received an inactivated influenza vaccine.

In nucleotides, the CDR3 is TGTGCCAGCAGCTCCGGGCACACAGATACGCAGTATTTT. Translated: CASSSGHTDTQYF. This sequence joins TRBV11-2 and TRBJ2-3; D unclear. There are 13 residues in the CDR3. Trimming stripped 4 bases from V and 2 bases from J, with 7 bases between. Germline CDR1 is SGHAT and CDR2 is FQNNGV.